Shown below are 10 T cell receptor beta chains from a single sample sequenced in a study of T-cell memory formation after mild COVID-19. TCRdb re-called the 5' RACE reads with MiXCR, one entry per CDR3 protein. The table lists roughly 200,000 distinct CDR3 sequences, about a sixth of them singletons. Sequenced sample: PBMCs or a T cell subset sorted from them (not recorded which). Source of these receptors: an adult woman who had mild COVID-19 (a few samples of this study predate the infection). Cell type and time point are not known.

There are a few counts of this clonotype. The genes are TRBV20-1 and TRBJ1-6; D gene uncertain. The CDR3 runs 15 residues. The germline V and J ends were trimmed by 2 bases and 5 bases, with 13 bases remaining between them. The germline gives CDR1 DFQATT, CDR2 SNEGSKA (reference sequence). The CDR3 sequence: CSARLDNIDNSPLHF. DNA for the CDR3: TGCAGTGCTAGACTCGACAATATCGATAATTCACCCCTCCACTTT.

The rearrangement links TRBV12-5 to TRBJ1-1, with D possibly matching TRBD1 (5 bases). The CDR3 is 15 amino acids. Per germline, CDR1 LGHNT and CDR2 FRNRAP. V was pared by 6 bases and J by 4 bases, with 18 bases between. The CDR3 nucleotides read TGTGCTAGTGGCTATGAAGGGGATGGAGGCACTGAAGCTTTCTTT. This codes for CASGYEGDGGTEAFF.

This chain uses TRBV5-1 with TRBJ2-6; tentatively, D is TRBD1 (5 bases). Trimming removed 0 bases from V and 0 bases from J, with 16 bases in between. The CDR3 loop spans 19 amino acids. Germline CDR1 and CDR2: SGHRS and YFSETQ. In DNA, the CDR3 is TGCGCCAGCAGCTTGGCCGCGATGACAGTGTCCTCTGGGGCCAACGTCCTGACTTTC. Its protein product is CASSLAAMTVSSGANVLTF.

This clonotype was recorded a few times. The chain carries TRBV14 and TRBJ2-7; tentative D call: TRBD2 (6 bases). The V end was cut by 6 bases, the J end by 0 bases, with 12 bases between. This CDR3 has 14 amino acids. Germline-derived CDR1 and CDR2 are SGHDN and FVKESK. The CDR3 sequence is CASRNSGSSYEQYF. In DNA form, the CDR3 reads TGTGCCAGCAGAAATAGCGGTAGCTCCTACGAGCAGTACTTC.

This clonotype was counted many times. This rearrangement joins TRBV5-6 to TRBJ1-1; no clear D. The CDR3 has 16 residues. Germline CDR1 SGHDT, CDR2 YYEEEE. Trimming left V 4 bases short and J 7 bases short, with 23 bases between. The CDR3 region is CASSPQLGVGSGEAFF. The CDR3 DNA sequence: TGTGCCAGCAGCCCGCAACTTGGAGTGGGGTCGGGTGAAGCTTTCTTT.

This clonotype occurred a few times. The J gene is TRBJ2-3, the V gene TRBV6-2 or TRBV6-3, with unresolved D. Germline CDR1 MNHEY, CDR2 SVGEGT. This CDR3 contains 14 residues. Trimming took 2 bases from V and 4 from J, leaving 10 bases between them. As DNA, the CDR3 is TGTGCCAGCAGTTACCTCCAAGGCCCAGATACGCAGTATTTT. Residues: CASSYLQGPDTQYF.

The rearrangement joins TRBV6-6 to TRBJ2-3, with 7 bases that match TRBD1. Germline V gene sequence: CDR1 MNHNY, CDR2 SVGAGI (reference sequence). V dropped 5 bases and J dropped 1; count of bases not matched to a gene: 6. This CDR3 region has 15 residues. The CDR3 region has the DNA TGTGCCAGCAGTGCAGGGGGTAGCGGCACAGATACGCAGTATTTT. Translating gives CASSAGGSGTDTQYF.

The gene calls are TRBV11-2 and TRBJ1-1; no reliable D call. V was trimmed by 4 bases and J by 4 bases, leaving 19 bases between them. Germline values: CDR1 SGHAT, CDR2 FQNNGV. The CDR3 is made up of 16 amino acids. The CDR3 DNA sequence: TGTGCCAGCAGCTCTACTCAAGACATTCTTTTCACTGAAGCTTTCTTT. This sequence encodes CASSSTQDILFTEAFF.

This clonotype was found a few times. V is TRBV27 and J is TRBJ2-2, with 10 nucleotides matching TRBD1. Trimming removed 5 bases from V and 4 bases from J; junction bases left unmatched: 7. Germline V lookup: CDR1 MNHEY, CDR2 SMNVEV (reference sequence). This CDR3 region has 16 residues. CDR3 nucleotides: TGTGCCAGCAGTCCTCGACAGGGGGCGTCCACCGGGGAGCTGTTTTTT. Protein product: CASSPRQGASTGELFF.

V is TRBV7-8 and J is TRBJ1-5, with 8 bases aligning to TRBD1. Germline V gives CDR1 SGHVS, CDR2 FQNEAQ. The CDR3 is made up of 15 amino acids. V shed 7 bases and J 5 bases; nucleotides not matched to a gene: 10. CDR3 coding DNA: TGTGCCAGCATCAAGCACCGGGACAGGCATCAGCCCCAGCATTTT. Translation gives CASIKHRDRHQPQHF. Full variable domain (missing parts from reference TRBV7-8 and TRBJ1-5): GAGVSQSPRYKVAKRGQDVALRCDPISGHVSLFWYQQALGQGPEFLTYFQNEAQLDKSGLPSDRFFAERPEGSVSTLKIQRTQQEDSAVYLCASIKHRDRHQPQHFGDGTRLSIL.